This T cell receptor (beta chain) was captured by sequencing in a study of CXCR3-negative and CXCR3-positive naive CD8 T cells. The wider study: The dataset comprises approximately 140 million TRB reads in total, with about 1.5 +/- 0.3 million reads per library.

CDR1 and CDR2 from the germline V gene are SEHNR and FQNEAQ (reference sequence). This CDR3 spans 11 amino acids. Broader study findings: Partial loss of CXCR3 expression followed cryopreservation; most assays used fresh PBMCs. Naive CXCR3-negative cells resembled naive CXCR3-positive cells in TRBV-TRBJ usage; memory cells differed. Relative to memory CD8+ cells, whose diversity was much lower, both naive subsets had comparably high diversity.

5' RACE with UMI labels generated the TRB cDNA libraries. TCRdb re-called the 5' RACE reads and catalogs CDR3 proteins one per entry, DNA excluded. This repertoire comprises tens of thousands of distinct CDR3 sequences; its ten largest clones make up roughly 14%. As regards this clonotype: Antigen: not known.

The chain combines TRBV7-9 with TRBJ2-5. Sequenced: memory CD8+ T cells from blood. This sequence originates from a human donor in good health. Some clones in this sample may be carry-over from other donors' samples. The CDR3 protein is CASSSLETQYF.